The rows below give T cell receptor beta chains drawn from one sample of a study of CD8+CD57+ T cells in acquired aplastic anemia. TCRdb re-derived calls from the reads in MiXCR, one entry per CDR3 protein. The sample lists 75,000 to 90,000 distinct CDR3 sequences, more than 40% seen once, with roughly 70% in the top ten. What was sequenced was sorted CD4+, CD8+, or CD8+CD57+ T cells (not recorded which) from PBMCs. Receptors were obtained from a human donor in good health, serving as a control. Each CDR3 is given with its conserved first and last residue. Fields, in order: clone size, J gene, D gene, V gene, CDR3 protein, CDR3 DNA. D genes are given only for firm matches. Expanded clones get a size class; other rows say once, few or many, or leave the size out.

>once|TRBJ2-1|TRBD2|TRBV9
CASTPELAGGLYNEQFF
TGTGCCAGCACCCCAGAGCTGGCGGGGGGGCTCTACAATGAGCAGTTCTTC
>NA|TRBJ2-1|TRBD2|TRBV11-2
CASSPRGGTRGEQFF
TGTGCCAGCAGCCCCCGAGGGGGGACTAGGGGTGAGCAGTTCTTC
>many|TRBJ2-7|NA|TRBV12-3/TRBV12-4
CASSLVASSSYEQYF
TGTGCCAGCAGTTTGGTGGCTTCGAGCTCCTACGAGCAGTACTTC
>NA|TRBJ1-5|NA|TRBV2
CASSSAGYSNQPQHF
TGTGCCAGCAGTTCTGCGGGATATAGCAATCAGCCCCAGCATTTT
>NA|TRBJ2-1|TRBD1|TRBV2
CASSHRGDEQFF
TGTGCCAGCAGTCACAGGGGAGATGAGCAGTTCTTC
>NA|TRBJ2-7|NA|TRBV15
CATSRADGPYEQYF
TGTGCCACCAGCAGAGCGGACGGTCCCTACGAGCAGTACTTC
>few|TRBJ2-5|TRBD2|TRBV9
CASSVDVISGALQGTQYF
TGTGCCAGCAGCGTAGACGTTATTAGCGGGGCCTTACAAGGGACCCAGTACTTC
>NA|TRBJ1-1|NA|TRBV25-1
CASSVHGSDTEAFF
TGTGCCAGCAGTGTGCACGGTTCGGACACTGAAGCTTTCTTT
>many|TRBJ2-1|TRBD2|TRBV10-1
CASSNLAGESSYNEQFF
TGCGCCAGCAGCAACTTAGCGGGAGAGAGCTCCTACAATGAGCAGTTCTTC
>many|TRBJ1-2|NA|TRBV7-9
CASNGGPHGYTF
TGTGCCAGCAATGGGGGTCCGCATGGCTACACCTTC
>few|TRBJ2-2|TRBD1|TRBV28
CASSQAGTGGTGELFF
TGTGCCAGCAGCCAAGCCGGGACAGGGGGCACCGGGGAGCTGTTTTTT
>many|TRBJ2-4|NA|TRBV4-1
CASSQAGQTNIQYF
TGCGCCAGCAGCCAGGCGGGACAGACAAACATTCAGTACTTC
>NA|TRBJ2-1|NA|TRBV29-1
CSVVRGQLSYNEQFF
TGCAGCGTTGTACGGGGACAACTCTCCTACAATGAGCAGTTCTTC
>NA|TRBJ1-5|NA|TRBV7-2
CASSLRGGNQPQHF
TGTGCCAGCAGCTTGCGGGGGGGCAATCAGCCCCAGCATTTT
>NA|TRBJ1-2|TRBD1|TRBV11-1
CASSLGTGALNYGYTF
TGTGCCAGCAGTTTAGGGACAGGGGCTCTTAACTATGGCTACACCTTC
>NA|TRBJ1-5|TRBD1|TRBV19
CASSYAGGRNQPQHF
TGTGCCAGTAGTTACGCAGGGGGAAGGAATCAGCCCCAGCATTTT
>many|TRBJ2-1|NA|TRBV7-9
CASSLINEQFF
TGTGCCAGCAGCCTGATCAATGAGCAGTTCTTC
>many|TRBJ1-2|NA|TRBV20-1
CSARSRENYGYTF
TGCAGTGCTAGGTCTCGGGAAAACTATGGCTACACCTTC
>many|TRBJ2-1|NA|TRBV20-1
CSAEVGRGAYNEQFF
TGCAGTGCTGAGGTGGGAAGGGGAGCTTACAATGAGCAGTTCTTC
>NA|TRBJ2-7|TRBD1|TRBV2
CASSPLQGYEQYF
TGTGCCAGCAGTCCACTACAGGGGTACGAGCAGTACTTC
>NA|TRBJ1-1|NA|TRBV29-1
CSGGQSANTEAFF
TGCAGCGGAGGACAGTCGGCGAACACTGAAGCTTTCTTT
>many|TRBJ2-5|NA|TRBV7-9
CASSPDTIQETQYF
TGTGCCAGCAGCCCAGACACGATCCAAGAGACCCAGTACTTC
>NA|TRBJ2-3|TRBD2|TRBV29-1
CSAALAGPTDTQYF
TGCAGCGCCGCCTTAGCGGGGCCGACAGATACGCAGTATTTT
>many|TRBJ2-7|TRBD1|TRBV4-1
CASSLGQGALYEQYF
TGCGCCAGCAGCCTCGGACAGGGGGCCCTCTACGAGCAGTACTTC
>NA|TRBJ2-7|TRBD1|TRBV6-1
CASAGGQGRNEQYF
TGTGCCAGCGCTGGGGGACAGGGGAGGAACGAGCAGTACTTC
>NA|TRBJ2-1|TRBD1|TRBV2
CASSRTGYEQFF
TGTGCCAGCTCTCGGACAGGTTATGAGCAGTTCTTC
>many|TRBJ1-2|NA|TRBV7-8
CASSSQEGNGYTF
TGTGCCAGCAGCTCCCAAGAGGGGAATGGCTACACCTTC
>NA|TRBJ1-2|NA|TRBV7-8
CASSLGSYGGYTF
TGTGCCAGCAGTCTCGGATCGTATGGTGGCTACACCTTC
>NA|TRBJ1-5|TRBD1|TRBV2
CASELQGYGNQPQHF
TGTGCCAGTGAACTACAGGGGTATGGCAATCAGCCCCAGCATTTT
>NA|TRBJ1-3|NA|TRBV19
CASTSGRGGNTIYF
TGTGCCAGTACCTCGGGCAGGGGCGGAAACACCATATATTTT
>NA|TRBJ2-2|NA|TRBV6-1
CASSEATGELFF
TGTGCCAGCAGTGAAGCGACCGGGGAGCTGTTTTTT
>NA|TRBJ1-4|NA|TRBV15
CATSRDKVNEKLFF
TGTGCCACCAGCAGAGATAAGGTTAATGAAAAACTGTTTTTT
>NA|TRBJ2-5|TRBD1|TRBV9
CASSGQGQGQETQYF
TGTGCCAGCAGCGGCCAGGGACAGGGCCAAGAGACCCAGTACTTC
>many|TRBJ2-2|NA|TRBV2
CASRGAGELFF
TGTGCCAGCAGAGGGGCCGGGGAGCTGTTTTTT
>NA|TRBJ2-5|NA|TRBV20-1
CSARDLGSGETQYF
TGCAGTGCTAGAGATCTTGGTAGCGGAGAGACCCAGTACTTC
>many|TRBJ1-6|NA|TRBV12-3/TRBV12-4
CASSLQMAGPLHF
TGTGCCAGCAGCCTACAGATGGCCGGACCCCTCCACTTT
>NA|TRBJ1-2|NA|TRBV20-1
CSASGREYGYTF
TGCAGTGCTAGTGGAAGGGAGTATGGCTACACCTTC
>NA|TRBJ2-1|NA|TRBV5-2
CASNHVSTGTSGYNEQFF
TGTGCCAGCAACCATGTATCAACTGGGACTAGCGGATACAATGAGCAGTTCTTC
>NA|TRBJ1-5|NA|TRBV7-3
CASSPRREGSQPQHF
TGTGCCAGCAGCCCCCGGAGGGAAGGGTCTCAGCCCCAGCATTTT
>many|TRBJ1-3|NA|TRBV10-3
CAISDPESGTAITGNTIYF
TGTGCCATCAGTGACCCGGAGTCAGGGACCGCGATCACTGGAAACACCATATATTTT
>NA|TRBJ2-5|NA|TRBV7-9
CASSQKETQYF
TGTGCCAGCAGCCAGAAAGAGACCCAGTACTTC
>NA|TRBJ2-1|NA|TRBV6-1
CASSEVPSSYNEQFF
TGTGCCAGCAGTGAAGTCCCTAGCTCCTACAATGAGCAGTTCTTC
>NA|TRBJ2-3|NA|TRBV7-6
CASSLGLPSTDTQYF
TGTGCCAGCAGCTTAGGCCTACCTAGCACAGATACGCAGTATTTT
>many|TRBJ2-1|TRBD2|TRBV12-3/TRBV12-4
CASTGAGLYNEQFF
TGTGCCAGCACCGGAGCGGGACTCTACAATGAGCAGTTCTTC
>many|TRBJ1-4|NA|TRBV25-1
CASSDVGGEKLFF
TGTGCCAGCAGTGACGTCGGGGGAGAAAAACTGTTTTTT
>NA|TRBJ2-1|TRBD2|TRBV12-3/TRBV12-4
CASSPARGGANNEQFF
TGTGCCAGCAGTCCGGCGCGCGGGGGGGCCAACAATGAGCAGTTCTTC
>NA|TRBJ1-5|TRBD1|TRBV19
CASSLGTGRNQPQHF
TGTGCCAGTAGCTTAGGGACAGGGCGCAATCAGCCCCAGCATTTT
>NA|TRBJ2-1|TRBD1|TRBV13
CASSSRTGGAYNEQFF
TGTGCCAGCAGCTCCCGGACAGGGGGGGCCTACAATGAGCAGTTCTTC
>NA|TRBJ2-5|TRBD2|TRBV15
CATGGVQETQYF
TGTGCCACCGGGGGGGTCCAAGAGACCCAGTACTTC
>NA|TRBJ1-1|NA|TRBV10-3
CAIRDPDTEAFF
TGTGCCATTCGAGACCCGGACACTGAAGCTTTCTTT
>few|TRBJ2-3|NA|TRBV25-1
CASSGLGRTTDTQYF
TGTGCCAGCAGTGGCCTGGGGCGGACCACAGATACGCAGTATTTT
>many|TRBJ2-7|NA|TRBV7-9
CASSESYEQYF
TGTGCCAGCAGCGAAAGCTACGAGCAGTACTTC
>NA|TRBJ2-1|TRBD1|TRBV15
CAWSWGQNNEQFF
TGTGCCTGGAGCTGGGGACAGAACAATGAGCAGTTCTTC
>NA|TRBJ2-1|NA|TRBV6-1
CASSRGLNNEQFF
TGTGCCAGCAGTCGCGGTCTTAACAATGAGCAGTTCTTC
>NA|TRBJ2-2|NA|TRBV10-3
CAIRATSSEGELFF
TGTGCCATCAGGGCGACTTCAAGCGAGGGGGAGCTGTTTTTT